The T cell receptor beta chain under discussion was sequenced for a study of Tregs in tolerant kidney transplant recipients. Overall study results and limits: For some patients, primers changed over time, blocking nucleotide-level comparison. Tregs expanded with activated donor B cells seemed most donor-specific.

About this clone: The antigen is unknown. Sequencing ends 3 residues short of the CDR3 end; the germline J gene provides the rest.

CDR1 DFQATT and CDR2 SNEGSKA come from the germline V gene (reference sequence). This CDR3 contains 14 residues. Between the trimmed V and J ends, which lost 5 bases and 2 bases, there was a span of 16 bases. Generated by immunoSEQ multiplex PCR, the TCRdb table keeps only in-frame clones and is missing some. Reported are roughly 48,000 clones; the ten largest clones contain roughly 0.93%. The chain uses TRBV20-1 and TRBJ2-7, with D possibly matching TRBD2 (6 bases). Here the sequenced sample was CD4+ T cells from blood, taken before the transplant. This TCR was recovered from a human donor who received a combined kidney and bone marrow transplant. The part of the CDR3 DNA that was read is TGCAGTGCTTTTTCCGGGACTTCAGCCTACGAG. Protein sequence: CSAFSGTSAYE. The whole CDR3 protein is CSAFSGTSAYEQYF.